A single sample gave rise to the 9 T cell receptor beta chains below, sequenced in a study of blood T cell repertoires in COVID-19. Repertoires were generated with immunoSEQ multiplex PCR, while TCRdb's copy carries only in-frame clones and drops some. The sample holds 120,000 to 150,000 clones, approximately 85% seen once. Sequencing was performed on peripheral blood. All receptors come from a woman aged 60-70 years with COVID-19, enrolled during active disease.

The chain carries TRBV2 and TRBJ1-2, with D possibly TRBD1 on 6 matching bases. This CDR3 has 14 amino acids. Trimming removed 7 bases from V and 4 bases from J, with 16 bases in between. In germline, CDR1 is SNHLY, CDR2 FYNNEI. The CDR3 loop reads CASIREGGFYGYTF. DNA for the CDR3: TGTGCCAGCATCCGGGAGGGGGGCTTCTATGGCTACACCTTC.

The V and J genes are TRBV6-1 and TRBJ2-1, with 7 bases that match TRBD2. This CDR3 has 17 residues. The trim removed 4 bases at V and 2 bases at J, leaving 11 bases unmatched. Germline CDR1 reads MNHNS; CDR2 reads SASEGT. This CDR3 is CASSGAFDRGAYNEQFF. CDR3 DNA sequence: TGTGCCAGCAGTGGGGCCTTCGATCGGGGGGCCTACAATGAGCAGTTCTTC.

The chain joins TRBV18 to TRBJ1-6; tentative D call: TRBD1 (5 bases). This CDR3 comprises 15 residues. The germline V gene has CDR1 KGHSH and CDR2 LQKENI. V lost 2 bases and J lost 9, with 14 bases in between. CDR3 DNA: TGTGCCAGCTCACCAAGTTCACAGGTGGGTTCACCCCTCCACTTT. Protein product: CASSPSSQVGSPLHF.

The chain has TRBV13 and TRBJ2-5; D ambiguous. Germline loops: CDR1 PRHDT, CDR2 FYEKMQ (reference sequence). V lost 2 bases and J 3 bases, leaving 7 bases between the germline ends. The CDR3 has 13 amino acids. CDR3 nucleotides: TGTGCCAGCAGCTTATTTTCTGAAGAGACCCAGTACTTC. Protein: CASSLFSEETQYF.

This clone was counted a single time. This sequence joins TRBV5-4 and TRBJ1-2; D gene uncertain. The CDR3 spans 14 residues. V gave up 1 base and J gave up 0 bases, with 7 bases separating them. Germline CDR1 reads SGHNT; CDR2 reads YYREEE (reference sequence). Here the CDR3 DNA reads TGTGCCAGCAGCTTGCGCAGTACTAACTATGGCTACACCTTC. Translation gives CASSLRSTNYGYTF.

The chain has TRBV7-2 and TRBJ1-3; 7 bases fit TRBD1. Germline CDR1 and CDR2: SGHTA and FQGNSA. V dropped 4 bases and J dropped 0; count of bases not matched to a gene: 15. CDR3 size: 19 residues. The CDR3 DNA follows: TGTGCCAGCAGCTCCGCAATTATACAGGGGTGGTCCTCTGGAAACACCATATATTTT. Translation gives CASSSAIIQGWSSGNTIYF.

This chain links TRBV5-4 with TRBJ2-3, with D perhaps TRBD1 (6 bases). Trimming took off 5 bases at V and 4 bases at J, with 17 bases between the two ends. Germline V CDR1 and CDR2: SGHNT, YYREEE (reference sequence). This CDR3 is 15 amino acids long. The CDR3 DNA follows: TGTGCCAGCAGACGCAATACAGGGTGGGCAGATACGCAGTATTTT. Residues: CASRRNTGWADTQYF.

V gene TRBV18 combines with J gene TRBJ1-1, with 10 bases fitting TRBD1. Trimming took 1 base from V and 0 from J; bases not matched to a gene: 8. The CDR3 extends over 18 amino acids. The germline V gene encodes CDR1 KGHSH and CDR2 LQKENI. CDR3 in amino acids: CASSPLLTGTGVNTEAFF. Here the CDR3 DNA reads TGTGCCAGCTCACCACTCCTTACAGGGACAGGGGTGAACACTGAAGCTTTCTTT. Based on the CDR3 plus reference TRBV18 and TRBJ1-1, the full variable domain is NAGVMQNPRHLVRRRGQEARLRCSPMKGHSHVYWYRQLPEEGLKFMVYLQKENIIDESGMPKERFSAEFPKEGPSILRIQQVVRGDSAAYFCASSPLLTGTGVNTEAFFGQGTRLTVV.

This chain links TRBV4-1 with TRBJ2-5; D is possibly TRBD1 (6 bases). This CDR3 has 16 amino acids. The germline V gene has CDR1 MGHRA and CDR2 YSYEKL. The V gene lost 1 base and the J gene lost 2 bases, with 14 bases spanning the gap. The CDR3 reads CASSQVRQATQETQYF. As DNA, the CDR3 is TGCGCCAGCAGCCAAGTTCGACAGGCCACGCAAGAGACCCAGTACTTC.